Listed here are 24 T cell receptor beta chains from one sample, sequenced in a study of read filtering for tumor transcriptome and immune sequencing. From approximately 430 ng of RNA, a library with molecular barcoded alpha/delta and beta/gamma adaptors was made. TCRdb independently ran MiXCR on the reads; one entry per CDR3 protein. The sample has approximately 23,000 distinct CDR3 sequences, about 20% seen once. Sequencing was done on a sample of a population of CD138-negative cells sorted from bone marrow. The receptors derive from a donor at least 40 years old with multiple myeloma.

Turning to this clonotype: A much larger clone is a single base away; this may be a read error. The rearrangement links TRBV7-2 to TRBJ2-5; no definite D call. With 3 bases removed from V and 3 bases from J, the gap between germline ends came to 2 bases. Germline V gene lookup returns CDR1 SGHTA and CDR2 FQGNSA. The CDR3 has 11 residues. The CDR3 sequence: CASSFKETQYF. DNA of the CDR3: TGTGCCAGCAGCTTTAAAGAGACCCAGTACTTC.

As regards this clonotype: This may arise from a read error, as a much more abundant clone is one base away. The CDR3 region has the DNA TGTGCCAGCAGTGCGAGCGGGATCTACGAGCAGTACTTC. Translated: CASSASGIYEQYF. This rearrangement joins TRBV25-1 to TRBJ2-7; the match to TRBD2 covers 7 bases. From germline, CDR1 is MGHDK and CDR2 SYGVNS. V trimming: 4 bases; J trimming: 3 bases; junction bases outside the gene matches: 3. The length of the CDR3 is 13 residues.

This clonotype was recorded a few times. The chain carries TRBV19 and TRBJ2-2; 7 positions match TRBD2. V lost 10 bases and J lost 1; bases outside the gene matches: 15. CDR1 and CDR2 from the germline V gene are LNHDA and SQIVND (reference sequence). The CDR3 runs 17 residues. The DNA of the CDR3 is TGTGCCACCCAGGGACTACCCACGGTCCTGAACACCGGGGAGCTGTTTTTT. Translation: CATQGLPTVLNTGELFF.

This clonotype was seen many times. This chain uses TRBV7-8 with TRBJ2-1, with TRBD1 matching over 7 bases. V was clipped by 5 bases and J by 12 bases; unmatched bases: 16. This CDR3 has 15 residues. The V gene's germline CDR1 is SGHVS and CDR2 FQNEAQ. CDR3 sequence: CASSRERDRERGQFF. In nucleotides, the CDR3 is TGTGCCAGCAGCCGCGAGAGGGACAGAGAGAGGGGGCAGTTCTTC. Together with reference TRBV7-8 and TRBJ2-1, the CDR3 gives the full variable domain: GAGVSQSPRYKVAKRGQDVALRCDPISGHVSLFWYQQALGQGPEFLTYFQNEAQLDKSGLPSDRFFAERPEGSVSTLKIQRTQQEDSAVYLCASSRERDRERGQFFGPGTRLTVL.

The V and J genes are TRBV29-1 and TRBJ2-1; D could derive from TRBD1 or TRBD2 (5 bases each). CDR1 and CDR2 from the germline V gene are SQVTM and ANQGSEA. The CDR3 loop spans 14 amino acids. The V end lost 1 base, the J end lost 2 bases, and 9 bases lay between the germline ends. The CDR3 sequence: CSVEGDQTYNEQFF. The CDR3, as DNA: TGCAGCGTTGAAGGGGACCAGACCTACAATGAGCAGTTCTTC.

The sample holds many counts of this clonotype. The chain links TRBV5-1 to TRBJ1-1; no firm D call. The germline V and J ends were trimmed by 0 bases and 7 bases, with 7 bases remaining between them. Germline assignment: CDR1 SGHRS and CDR2 YFSETQ. CDR3 length: 12 residues. CDR3: CASSLGTGEAFF. The CDR3 DNA is TGCGCCAGCAGCTTGGGGACGGGTGAAGCTTTCTTT.

Comments on this clonotype: Because it lacks the conserved phenylalanine or tryptophan at the end, this CDR3 is likely a read error. This sequence joins TRBV20-1 and TRBJ2-7; 11 bases agree with TRBD2. CDR1 DFQATT and CDR2 SNEGSKA come from the germline V gene (reference sequence). V dropped 2 bases and J dropped 3; count of bases not matched to a gene: 3. This CDR3 region has 14 residues. Here the CDR3 DNA reads TGCAGTGCTAGATTGACTAGCGGGATCTACGAGCAGTACTCC. The encoded protein is CSARLTSGIYEQYS.

The table lists this clonotype with many counts. The chain couples TRBV5-4 to TRBJ1-4; D gene ambiguous. Germline assignment: CDR1 SGHNT and CDR2 YYREEE (reference sequence). Trimming took off 9 bases at V and 7 bases at J, with 19 bases between the two ends. This CDR3 comprises 14 residues. As DNA, the CDR3 is TGTGCCACCACGTCGGACGCCCGAAGTGAAAAACTGTTTTTT. Residues: CATTSDARSEKLFF.

This clonotype was found many times. The chain has TRBV11-2 and TRBJ2-5; no reliable D call. The CDR3 has 13 amino acids. Trimming removed 0 bases from V and 1 base from J, with 3 bases in between. Germline V gives CDR1 SGHAT, CDR2 FQNNGV. CDR3 DNA: TGTGCCAGCAGCTTAGATCCCCAAGAGACCCAGTACTTC. Translation gives CASSLDPQETQYF.

With respect to this clonotype: At one of its ends the junction is not consistent with the germline gene, which may arise from a read error. The rearrangement links TRBV14 to TRBJ2-1; 7 bases match TRBD2. Germline V lookup: CDR1 SGHDN, CDR2 FVKESK. The CDR3 covers 15 residues. The CDR3 region has the DNA TGTGCCAGCACGGAGCGGGGCCGCCCCTACGATGAGCAGTTCTTC. Protein sequence: CASTERGRPYDEQFF.

This clonotype was seen at least ten times. An end of the junction differs from the germline gene, which may be a read error. The chain recombines TRBV20-1 with TRBJ2-1; D not certain. This CDR3 has 14 amino acids. The V gene's germline CDR1 is DFQATT and CDR2 SNEGSKA (reference sequence). In DNA, the CDR3 is TGCAGTGCTATGGACGGGTCCTCCTACAATGAGCAGTCCTTC. This codes for CSAMDGSSYNEQSF.

There are many counts of this clonotype. V is TRBV20-1 and J is TRBJ2-5, with 8 bases fitting TRBD2. The CDR3 runs to 15 residues. Germline loops: CDR1 DFQATT, CDR2 SNEGSKA (reference sequence). The ends lost 0 bases at V and 5 bases at J; junction bases unmatched: 8. CDR3 DNA sequence: TGCAGTGCTAGAGATCCCCGGGAGGGCCCGGAGACCCAGTACTTC. Residues: CSARDPREGPETQYF.

This clonotype occurred many times. The V and J genes are TRBV5-1 and TRBJ2-2; TRBD1 matches 7 bases. The germline V gene has CDR1 SGHRS and CDR2 YFSETQ. The ends lost 1 base at V and 4 bases at J; junction bases unmatched: 4. The CDR3 runs to 15 residues. This CDR3 reads CASSLTGVSTGELFF. DNA for the CDR3: TGCGCCAGCAGCTTGACAGGGGTGAGCACCGGGGAGCTGTTTTTT.

This clonotype has at least ten counts. The V and J genes are TRBV28 and TRBJ1-3; 8 bases line up with TRBD1. Trimming removed 5 bases from V and 2 bases from J; junction bases left unmatched: 8. This CDR3 is built from 16 residues. CDR1 MDHEN and CDR2 SYDVKM come from the germline V gene. Here the CDR3 DNA reads TGTGCCAGCAGTGCTTTCGGCAGGGGGCCTGGAAACACCATATATTTT. Its protein is CASSAFGRGPGNTIYF.

The CDR3 bases are TGTGCCAGCAGCCAAGAAGAAGTGAGTAATCAGCCCCAGCATTTT. Its translation: CASSQEEVSNQPQHF. The chain links TRBV14 to TRBJ1-5; D is ambiguous. CDR1 and CDR2 (germline): SGHDN, FVKESK. The V end lost 0 bases, the J end lost 4 bases, and 10 bases lay between the germline ends. The CDR3 consists of 15 residues.

Concerning this clonotype: This may arise from a read error, as a much more abundant clone is one base away. This chain uses TRBV28 with TRBJ1-1; D is unclear. The V gene's germline CDR1 is MDHEN and CDR2 SYDVKM. CDR3 length: 15 residues. V was trimmed by 7 bases and J by 7 bases, leaving 22 bases between them. The CDR3 coding sequence is TGTGCCAGCACCTCCCTCGGGCCTAAAGGCATTGAAGCTTTCTTT. Translation gives CASTSLGPKGIEAFF.

This clonotype was seen at least ten times. The J gene is TRBJ2-7, the V gene TRBV3-1; D possibly corresponds to TRBD2 (5 bases). Trimming shortened V by 1 base and J by 4 bases, and 5 bases separated the two germline ends. The CDR3 loop spans 12 amino acids. Per germline, CDR1 LGHDT and CDR2 YNNKEL (reference sequence). For the CDR3, the DNA is TGTGCCAGCAGCCAAGGCGGGTACGAGCAGTACTTC. It is translated as CASSQGGYEQYF.

This clonotype was seen at least ten times. V is TRBV20-1 and J is TRBJ2-7; 7 bases line up with TRBD1. This CDR3 has 13 residues. Per the germline V gene, CDR1 is DFQATT and CDR2 is SNEGSKA (reference sequence). V lost 1 base, J lost 2 bases, and 2 bases stayed unmatched. In DNA form, the CDR3 reads TGCAGTGCTAGAGGGGACAGAGCCTACGAGCAGTACTTC. This encodes CSARGDRAYEQYF.

The table lists this clonotype with many counts. V and J are TRBV12-3 or TRBV12-4 and TRBJ1-2; 9 bases fit TRBD1. Germline trimming cut 0 bases from V and 4 bases from J; bases unmatched to any gene: 6. The CDR3 totals 16 residues. The CDR3 is CASSLATGQGVYGYTF. CDR3 coding DNA: TGTGCCAGCAGTTTAGCAACGGGACAGGGTGTCTATGGCTACACCTTC.

Note on this clonotype: A far larger clone is off by one base, so a read error is likely. The DNA of the CDR3 is TGCGCCAGCGGCCAAGATGTCCCCAGTTACAATGAGCAGTTCTTC. Residues: CASGQDVPSYNEQFF. This sequence joins TRBV5-6 and TRBJ2-1; tentatively, D is TRBD2 (5 bases). Germline V CDR1 and CDR2: SGHDT, YYEEEE. This CDR3 is built from 15 residues. Full variable domain (outside the CDR3, taken from reference TRBV5-6 and TRBJ2-1): DAGVTQSPTHLIKTRGQQVTLRCSPKSGHDTVSWYQQALGQGPQFIFQYYEEEERQRGNFPDRFSGHQFPNYSSELNVNALLLGDSALYLCASGQDVPSYNEQFFGPGTRLTVL.

Many counts were recorded for this clonotype. The chain carries TRBV7-9 and TRBJ2-1, with D possibly TRBD1 on 6 matching bases. This CDR3 contains 18 residues. V was shortened by 5 bases and J by 8 bases, with 28 bases between the two germline ends. CDR1 is SEHNR and CDR2 is FQNEAQ in the germline V gene (reference sequence). The CDR3: CASSQIQGLGVNADEQFF. The CDR3, as DNA: TGTGCCAGCAGCCAAATACAGGGTTTGGGAGTGAACGCGGATGAGCAGTTCTTC.

In this sample, this clonotype turned up once. A read error may produce the germline difference seen at one junction end. The chain couples TRBV3-1 to TRBJ2-1; 9 nucleotides align to TRBD2. The CDR3 consists of 15 residues. Germline CDR1 is LGHDT and CDR2 is YNNKEL (reference sequence). CDR3 amino acids: CASCPQRGRANGQFF. CDR3 sequence (DNA): TGTGCCAGCTGCCCACAACGCGGGAGGGCCAATGGGCAGTTCTTC.

About this clonotype: This may be a read error, as it is one base from a much larger clone. The chain carries TRBV29-1 and TRBJ1-1; D might be TRBD1 (5 bases). Germline CDR1 is SQVTM and CDR2 is ANQGSEA. The CDR3 runs to 11 residues. In DNA form, the CDR3 reads TGCAGAGGCGGGGGGAACACTGAAGCTTTCTTT. This gives the protein CRGGGNTEAFF.

Many counts were recorded for this clonotype. The chain's CDR3 is CASRSPGAHEQYF. In DNA, the CDR3 is TGTGCCAGCAGGTCCCCGGGGGCCCACGAGCAGTACTTC. This chain uses TRBV6-5 with TRBJ2-7; D assignment may be TRBD1 or TRBD2 (6 bases each). CDR1 is MNHEY, CDR2 SVGAGI, per germline. The CDR3 loop spans 13 amino acids. Trimming took 6 bases from V and 5 from J, leaving 14 bases between them.